This T cell receptor beta chain was identified in a study of cytomegalovirus exposure and HLA in healthy donors (dated by TCRdb to 2016 to 2017). About the study as a whole: An earlier analysis of some 600 of the donors reported 276 Gb of sequence data and 95 million to 130 million unique TCR beta sequences obtained from some 170 million T cells. Across approximately 400 genotyped donors of the cohort, an average of about 240,000 unique TCR beta nucleotide sequences per donor were sequenced, and 15% to 20% of those sequences were non-productive. Roughly 300 gigabases of sequencing data and about 92 million unique TCR sequences made up an early release that covered approximately 650 HLA-typed donors. Donor age, sex, ethnicity and CMV serostatus were collected together with the repertoire data. In a later genetic analysis, genome-wide SNP genotypes for about three fifths of the roughly 670 donors were used, and that subset was treated as a discovery cohort. Along with the approximately 700-subject first cohort, a separate validation cohort of 120 different subjects was used. Class I and class II HLA loci were covered by the typing at four-digit resolution. A later analysis re-analyzed previously published TCR beta repertoires from 550 to 700 donors and added high-resolution HLA genotyping to study TCR occurrence patterns. Typing coverage varied by locus: roughly 629-640 donors for A, B, C, DRB1 and DQB1; under 550 for DQA1; more than 600 for DPA1; roughly 470 for DPB1. An earlier analysis of 500 to 650 of the donors applied high-throughput TCR beta sequencing to assess whether each TCR beta V gene segment acted as functional or pseudogenic. The later analysis used no new phenotypic data to find candidate immune exposures, relying instead on TCR beta sequences and their occurrence across donors. The study was designed to test whether signatures of past pathogen exposure could be identified by cataloging public T cell receptors. Using immunosequencing, the study profiled T cell repertoires from around 680 subjects and related those repertoires to cytomegalovirus serostatus. All discovery cohort repertoires had been generated on a single sequencing platform. The genetic ancestry cluster associated with self-reported Caucasian donors included about 84% of the 350 to 500 genotyped donors. High-throughput TCR immunosequencing, statistical association of individual TCRs with disease status, and machine learning were combined to predict cytomegalovirus infection status. Because of strong linkage in the cohort, four or five DR-DQ haplotypes were treated as single units for association and clustering.

This clone was counted a few times. Its antigen is currently not known. No base-level quality is on record; no much larger clone is a single base apart. Beyond this particular receptor, the publication reports: Most TCR sequences were observed very rarely across donors, whereas some public TCRs were present in many individuals. According to a later genetic analysis, donors in an Asian-associated ancestry cluster had fewer N-insertions in productive TCRs than the approximately 700-donor mean. In a later genetic analysis, a missense DCLRE1C variant was associated with V-gene and J-gene trimming of TCR beta chains, and the association was replicated in an independent cohort. In a later analysis, around 17,000 TCR beta sequences were associated with specific HLA alleles at a false discovery rate of 0.05. A few of the identified cytomegalovirus-associated TCR beta chains were confirmed in vitro to be specific for cytomegalovirus antigens. Because HLA typing was missing for some donors at each locus, association tests included only the typed subset. Broadly in line with IMGT annotations, most TCR beta V segments showed up in productive rearrangements about 87% or about 30% of the time in an earlier analysis of several hundred of the donors. A further reported finding was that TCR beta sequences accurately predicted the HLA-A and HLA-B alleles for most subjects in the first cohort. The sequencing pipeline was judged likely to have produced a cluster of highly shared sequence variants as a technical artifact. In a later analysis, TCR association rates were found to vary across HLA loci, with the most associated TCRs seen for DRB1 alleles and the fewest for HLA-C alleles. Immune exposure information for the cohort was limited to CMV serostatus. Most CMV-associated TCR beta chains appeared to be HLA-restricted in a later analysis, and the HLA associations seemed to be driven largely by CMV exposure. Presence/absence analyses assumed roughly uniform sequencing depth across donors, an assumption that may not hold. In a later analysis, HLA-associated TCR beta chains were found to be more clonally expanded and to have lower generation probabilities than equally common non-associated chains. The authors suggested that the approach could potentially be extended to other disease states and immunological phenotypes. Strong co-occurrence of HLA alleles, especially DR and DQ, made assigning TCR associations to individual alleles difficult. The study gave a list of over 150 TCR beta chains associated with cytomegalovirus. The cohort was sequenced for TCR beta chains only, and without alpha or paired-chain data the features that could be detected were limited. In a later analysis, several top co-occurrence clusters were reported to appear linked to parvovirus B19, influenza, CMV and Epstein-Barr virus. The classifier was reported to diagnose cytomegalovirus status with high specificity and sensitivity in both the original cohort and the validation cohort. Correlated functional status among segregating V segments might reflect linkage disequilibrium, but an unknown experimental factor could not be ruled out. Because counts were too low, roughly 18 rarely observed V segments, including chromosome 9 orphons, were left out of the earlier analysis of some 640 of the donors.

Library method: the immunoSEQ multiplex PCR assay. A mixture of 60 forward primers for TCR Vbeta segments and 13 reverse primers for TCR Jbeta segments was used in the multiplex PCR. The CDR3 region of rearranged TCR beta genes was amplified from genomic DNA by a multiplex PCR assay. Amplified TCR beta libraries were sequenced as 87-base-pair reads on the Illumina HiSeq System. In the paper's pipeline: Across the 700 or so repertoires, a later analysis counted 80 million or so unique TCR beta chains, 9.5 million to 13 million of which were shared by at least two donors. Raw reads were error-corrected and collapsed into unique sequences by a nearest-neighbor algorithm in which closely related sequences were merged to remove PCR and sequencing errors. V, D and J gene segments were assigned by aligning CDR3 sequences to IMGT reference sequences. For a sequence to be retained, a match of at least six nucleotides to both a V gene segment and a J gene segment was required. A rearrangement was called productive if the CDR3 had no stop codons and remained in frame with V and J, and every other rearrangement was called non-productive. Following IMGT convention, CDR3 was defined as the stretch from the second conserved V-encoded cysteine up to the conserved J-encoded phenylalanine. In an earlier analysis of approximately 500 of the donors, sequences lacking an unambiguous match to a single V gene segment were excluded. In an earlier analysis of 587 of the donors, V segments were called functional above 56.7% productive rearrangements and were called segregating when the between-donor standard deviation exceeded 5%. A statistical classification framework was developed to diagnose cytomegalovirus status using the catalog of TCR beta chain sequences. A later analysis assigned V and J genes by comparing TCR nucleotide sequences with IMGT/GENE-DB human TR gene sequences. A later analysis assigned CDR3 sequences and most-parsimonious VDJ recombination scenarios with the TCRdist pipeline. In a later analysis, each TCR beta chain was defined by its CDR3 amino acid sequence together with its V-gene family, and reads without a unique V-gene family were excluded. To address suspected cross-contamination and a sequencing artifact, a later analysis removed around 590 highly shared, low-generation-probability nucleotide sequences. In a later analysis, a clonal expansion index for each public chain was calculated from normalized within-repertoire ranks of inferred template counts. Generation probabilities in a later analysis came from a VDJ recombination model fitted to out-of-frame rearrangements, and those results were checked against IGoR. A later analysis scored TCR-TCR, TCR-HLA and TCR-CMV co-occurrence with hypergeometric tests, applying a repertoire-size bias correction to TCR pairs. A later analysis estimated false discovery rates by permuting HLA or CMV assignments 20 times. In a later analysis, co-occurring TCRs were grouped using DBSCAN, with TCRdist sequence similarity added in when clustering inside HLA-allele-positive subsets. Repertoires with fewer than 30,000 or more than 120,000 public chains were left out of co-occurrence clustering, as were several repertoires with anomalous nucleotide sharing. The clones in this table, taken by TCRdb from immuneACCESS, are in-frame only. Not every clone is retained; where verified, under half of the shortfall comes from an unresolved V gene, and the cause of the rest is unknown. V and J calls and clone size follow that table, whereas D and trimming were derived from the DNA. The sample data list 30,000 to 45,000 clones, and 53% of these were observed just once. The top ten constitute around 6.2% of the sample.

The cohort consisted of 666 healthy bone marrow donors. Cohort members were all nominally healthy when sampled, although unrecorded immune exposures were likely present. The donor tested CMV seropositive and was one of the 289 seropositive cohort members. A peripheral blood sample was provided by each donor, and peripheral blood mononuclear cells were used for TCR beta sequencing. Genomic DNA extraction from the blood cell samples was performed with the Qiagen DNeasy Blood Extraction Kit. The sequenced material came from PBMCs. This TCR derives from a woman between 40 and 50 years old in good health and CMV-seropositive.

In nucleotide form, the sequence is TGTGCCAGCAGCTTAGGTCAGGGATTTTTCTTT. The translation is CASSLGQGFFF. The sequence joins TRBV7-2 to TRBJ1-1, with TRBD1 as a weak D call on 5 bases. The trim is 1 base for V and 13 bases for J, with a gap of 10 bases between the germline ends. The CDR3 covers 11 residues, taking in both the cysteine and the phenylalanine. Here the CDR3 DNA is all that survives: 33 bases in frame from base 1. The germline V gene supplies CDR1 SGHTA and CDR2 FQGNSA.